The next 17 T cell receptor beta chains were all read from a single sample in a study of control samples from healthy donors and cancer patients. Clones were read by immunoSEQ multiplex PCR, and TCRdb kept only the in-frame ones, dropping some. The table lists about 410,000 clones, 75% to 95% of them singletons, with around 6.4% in the top ten. Sequencing input: PBMCs. These receptors all stem from a middle-aged man with head and neck cancer.

Regarding this clone: The junction departs from germline at one end; a sequencing error may be responsible. The chain employs TRBV3-1 (or the pseudogene TRBV3-2) and TRBJ1-1; possibly TRBD1 for D (5 bases). The CDR3 has 13 amino acids. CDR1 is LGHDT, CDR2 YNNKEL, per germline (reference sequence). The CDR3 sequence is CASGQGGNTEAFF. The CDR3 DNA reads as TGTGCCAGCGGCCAGGGCGGCAACACTGAAGCTTTCTTT.

This clone has a single count. The rearrangement joins TRBV12-3 or TRBV12-4 to TRBJ1-1; D remains ambiguous. CDR3 length equals 13 residues. The ends were cut back, 4 bases at V and 10 bases at J, with 16 bases in the middle. The CDR3, as DNA: TGTGCCAGCAGTTCCAGGTCACTTGATGGAGCTTTCTTT. Translation gives CASSSRSLDGAFF.

This clone turned up a few times. The chain recombines TRBV6-5 with TRBJ1-6; possibly TRBD1 for D (5 bases). Germline CDR1 MNHEY, CDR2 SVGAGI. V lost 4 bases and J lost 10, with 11 bases in between. The CDR3 spans 13 residues. The CDR3 spells CASSFSGDSPLHF. In nucleotides, the CDR3 is TGTGCCAGCAGTTTCTCGGGGGACTCACCCCTCCACTTT.

The chain employs TRBV7-2 and TRBJ2-1; TRBD2 aligns across 12 bases. The length of the CDR3 is 15 residues. J gave up 6 bases and V 3 bases, and 3 bases lay outside the gene matches. Germline assignment: CDR1 SGHTA and CDR2 FQGNSA. The CDR3 sequence: CASSLGLAGSNEQFF. CDR3 coding DNA: TGTGCCAGCAGCTTGGGACTAGCGGGCTCCAATGAGCAGTTCTTC.

The V gene is TRBV27, the J gene TRBJ2-7; D is possibly TRBD1 (5 bases). The V gene lost 6 bases and the J gene lost 3 bases, with 18 bases spanning the gap. The CDR3 sequence is 15 residues long. Germline values: CDR1 MNHEY, CDR2 SMNVEV (reference sequence). The chain's CDR3 is CASRFAPDSNYEQYF. CDR3 coding DNA: TGTGCCAGCAGATTCGCCCCTGACAGCAACTACGAGCAGTACTTC.

The chain carries TRBV28 and TRBJ1-5; D is possibly TRBD1 (6 bases). Germline V gives CDR1 MDHEN, CDR2 SYDVKM. V was shortened by 2 bases and J by 4 bases, with 12 bases between the two germline ends. The CDR3 loop spans 15 amino acids. CDR3 DNA: TGTGCCAGCAGTTTAGGATACAGGGCAAATCAGCCCCAGCATTTT. Translating it yields CASSLGYRANQPQHF.

The genes are TRBV5-1 and TRBJ2-1; D gene uncertain. CDR3 length: 14 residues. V gave up 0 bases and J gave up 4 bases, with 8 bases separating them. The germline V gene encodes CDR1 SGHRS and CDR2 YFSETQ. The CDR3 DNA follows: TGCGCCAGCAGCTTGGGTGGGATTTACAATGAGCAGTTCTTC. Translated, it gives CASSLGGIYNEQFF. Variable domain in full (rest from reference TRBV5-1 and TRBJ2-1): KAGVTQTPRYLIKTRGQQVTLSCSPISGHRSVSWYQQTPGQGLQFLFEYFSETQRNKGNFPGRFSGRQFSNSRSEMNVSTLELGDSALYLCASSLGGIYNEQFFGPGTRLTVL.

This chain connects TRBV15 to TRBJ2-3, with TRBD2 identical over 7 bases. CDR3 length equals 16 residues. J gave up 6 bases and V 0 bases, and 9 bases lay outside the gene matches. Germline V gene data show CDR1 as LNHNV and CDR2 as YYDKDF (reference sequence). CDR3 region: CATSRDPGGSEDTQYF. The CDR3 coding sequence is TGTGCCACCAGCAGAGATCCCGGGGGGTCAGAGGATACGCAGTATTTT.

The chain recombines TRBV18 with TRBJ2-7; 7 nucleotides agree with TRBD2. Germline loops: CDR1 KGHSH, CDR2 LQKENI. The CDR3 is 14 residues long. Germline trimming cut 8 bases from V and 0 bases from J; bases unmatched to any gene: 7. CDR3 bases: TGTGCCAGCGGCTATGGCGGGAGCTCCTACGAGCAGTACTTC. Translating it yields CASGYGGSSYEQYF.

The rearrangement joins TRBV11-2 to TRBJ1-5; no definite D call. Germline assignment: CDR1 SGHAT and CDR2 FQNNGV. This CDR3 has 13 residues. V lost 0 bases and J 3 bases, leaving 3 bases between the germline ends. The CDR3, as DNA: TGTGCCAGCAGCTTAGATAACAATCAGCCCCAGCATTTT. The encoded protein is CASSLDNNQPQHF. Looking up the rest from reference TRBV11-2 and TRBJ1-5 gives the full variable domain: EAGVAQSPRYKIIEKRQSVAFWCNPISGHATLYWYQQILGQGPKLLIQFQNNGVVDDSQLPKDRFSAERLKGVDSTLKIQPAKLEDSAVYLCASSLDNNQPQHFGDGTRLSIL.

The V call is TRBV5-1, the J call TRBJ1-4; TRBD1 agrees at 8 bases. After removal of 0 bases from V and 2 bases from J, the junction contained 6 bases not matched to a gene. The CDR3 spans 17 residues. From germline, CDR1 is SGHRS and CDR2 YFSETQ. CDR3 residues: CASSLGGQGATNEKLFF. For the CDR3, the DNA is TGCGCCAGCAGCTTGGGAGGTCAGGGGGCGACTAATGAAAAACTGTTTTTT.

V is TRBV7-9 and J is TRBJ2-1; D possibly matches TRBD1 or TRBD2 (5 bases each). This CDR3 has 12 residues. Germline CDR1 SEHNR, CDR2 FQNEAQ (reference sequence). V lost 3 bases, J lost 7 bases, and 7 bases lay in between. CDR3 region: CASSFGANEQFF. The CDR3 DNA sequence: TGTGCCAGCAGCTTCGGGGCAAATGAGCAGTTCTTC.

The chain has TRBV4-1 and TRBJ1-5, with D maybe TRBD1 (5 bases). Germline V CDR1 and CDR2: MGHRA, YSYEKL. CDR3 size: 19 residues. V lost 6 bases to trimming and J lost 0 bases, with 24 bases between them. CDR3 residues: CASRKEPRVDPYSNQPQHF. The CDR3 DNA sequence: TGCGCCAGCAGGAAAGAGCCCAGGGTCGACCCTTATAGCAATCAGCCCCAGCATTTT.

The V and J genes are TRBV5-4 and TRBJ1-4; 7 bases are a match to TRBD1. From germline, CDR1 is SGHNT and CDR2 YYREEE (reference sequence). The V and J ends lost 0 bases and 8 bases, in that order; junction bases with no gene match: 7. This CDR3 has 15 residues. The CDR3 DNA reads as TGTGCCAGCAGCTTGGGACAGGGTGCAGGCGAAAAACTGTTTTTT. Translated: CASSLGQGAGEKLFF.

The chain links TRBV6-2 or TRBV6-3 to TRBJ2-7; D gene uncertain. Germline V gene data show CDR1 as MNHEY and CDR2 as SVGEGT. Trimming cost V 6 bases and J 6 bases, with 18 bases left between them. The CDR3 is made up of 14 amino acids. The CDR3 sequence is CASSTSRELREQYF. The CDR3 region has the DNA TGTGCCAGCAGCACTTCAAGGGAACTACGCGAGCAGTACTTC.

There are a few counts of this clone. This CDR3 reads CASRTGGWYGNQPQHF. In DNA, the CDR3 is TGTGCCAGCAGGACAGGGGGATGGTATGGCAATCAGCCCCAGCATTTT. The genes are TRBV27 and TRBJ1-5; 9 bases align to TRBD1. The CDR3 runs 16 residues. Germline CDR1 reads MNHEY; CDR2 reads SMNVEV (reference sequence). Trimming took 6 bases from V and 2 from J; bases not matched to a gene: 8.

The J gene is TRBJ1-1, the V gene TRBV5-4; TRBD1 agrees at 8 bases. CDR3 length: 14 amino acids. After removal of 0 bases from V and 6 bases from J, the junction contained 4 bases not matched to a gene. CDR1 and CDR2 from the germline V gene are SGHNT and YYREEE (reference sequence). CDR3 sequence (DNA): TGTGCCAGCAGCTTGGAGTTGGACAGGGCTGAAGCTTTCTTT. Its protein product is CASSLELDRAEAFF.